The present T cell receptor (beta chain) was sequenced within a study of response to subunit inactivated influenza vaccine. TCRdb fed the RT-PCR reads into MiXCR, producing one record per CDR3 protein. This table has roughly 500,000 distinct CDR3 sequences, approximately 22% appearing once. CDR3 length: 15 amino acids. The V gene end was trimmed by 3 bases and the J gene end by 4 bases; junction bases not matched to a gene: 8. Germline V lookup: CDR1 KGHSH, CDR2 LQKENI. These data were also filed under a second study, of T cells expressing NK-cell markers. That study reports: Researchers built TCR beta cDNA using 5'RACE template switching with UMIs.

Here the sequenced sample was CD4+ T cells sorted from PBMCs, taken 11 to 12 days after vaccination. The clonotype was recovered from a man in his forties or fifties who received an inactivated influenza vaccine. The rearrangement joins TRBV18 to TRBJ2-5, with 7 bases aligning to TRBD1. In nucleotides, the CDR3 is TGTGCCAGCTCACCGACAGGGAACTCCGGAGAGACCCAGTACTTC. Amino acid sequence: CASSPTGNSGETQYF.